The 19 T cell receptor beta chains below all came from one sample that was sequenced in a study of T-cell reconstitution after alpha-beta-depleted transplantation in children. Unique molecular identifiers were incorporated during preparation of the TCRbeta library. Using its own MiXCR run on the PCR reads, TCRdb lists one record per CDR3 protein. Of roughly 180,000 distinct CDR3 sequences in the sample, around 10% were seen once. The sequencing used PBMCs, collected before TCRalphabeta/CD19-depleted stem cell transplant. All receptors come from a boy aged 2 to 10 with acute myeloid leukemia, due to receive a stem cell transplant.

This clonotype was seen many times. The chain recombines TRBV7-3 with TRBJ2-2; 7 positions agree with TRBD2. CDR1 and CDR2 from the germline V gene are SGHTA and FQGTGA. Trimming cost V 4 bases and J 7 bases; bases outside gene matches: 9. This CDR3 contains 15 residues. The CDR3 protein is CASSSQGGRDGELFF. The DNA for the CDR3 is TGTGCCAGCAGCTCCCAGGGAGGGAGGGACGGGGAGCTGTTTTTT.

Ten or more counts support this clonotype. V is TRBV6-5 and J is TRBJ1-6; a weak D match, TRBD1 (5 bases). There are 17 residues in the CDR3. Germline CDR1 and CDR2: MNHEY and SVGAGI. The V gene lost 4 bases and the J gene lost 7 bases, with 20 bases spanning the gap. The CDR3 nucleotides read TGTGCCAGCAGTTTACAGGCGGGGATCGGAACGAATTCACCCCTCCACTTT. Amino acids: CASSLQAGIGTNSPLHF.

This clonotype has at least ten counts. This chain uses TRBV20-1 with TRBJ2-4; D unclear. The CDR3 has 15 amino acids. V lost 3 bases, J lost 3 bases, and 15 bases lay in between. Per the germline V gene, CDR1 is DFQATT and CDR2 is SNEGSKA (reference sequence). CDR3 nucleotides: TGCAGTGCTAGTTTCCCAAGCGAAGTCAAAAACATTCAGTACTTC. Its translation: CSASFPSEVKNIQYF.

In this sample, this clonotype turned up many times. The chain recombines TRBV5-1 with TRBJ1-5; the D gene is possibly TRBD1 (5 bases). Per the germline V gene, CDR1 is SGHRS and CDR2 is YFSETQ. Trimming took off 4 bases at V and 7 bases at J, with 12 bases between the two ends. The CDR3 contains 13 residues. CDR3 loop: CASSEGTGQPQHF. For the CDR3, the DNA is TGCGCCAGCAGCGAGGGGACCGGGCAGCCCCAGCATTTT. The variable domain in full, with the rest retrieved from reference TRBV5-1 and TRBJ1-5, is KAGVTQTPRYLIKTRGQQVTLSCSPISGHRSVSWYQQTPGQGLQFLFEYFSETQRNKGNFPGRFSGRQFSNSRSEMNVSTLELGDSALYLCASSEGTGQPQHFGDGTRLSIL.

This clonotype has just a few counts. The chain joins TRBV19 to TRBJ1-1; TRBD1 is a possible D gene (5 bases). The CDR3 runs 14 residues. Trimming pared 3 bases from V and 0 bases from J, leaving 8 bases between. In germline, CDR1 is LNHDA, CDR2 SQIVND (reference sequence). The CDR3 region is CASSIRGMNTEAFF. CDR3 sequence (DNA): TGTGCCAGTAGTATTAGGGGCATGAACACTGAAGCTTTCTTT. The full variable domain, rest sourced from reference TRBV19 and TRBJ1-1, is DGGITQSPKYLFRKEGQNVTLSCEQNLNHDAMYWYRQDPGQGLRLIYYSQIVNDFQKGDIAEGYSVSREKKESFPLTVTSAQKNPTAFYLCASSIRGMNTEAFFGQGTRLTVV.

This clonotype was counted at least ten times. The CDR3 nucleotides are TGTGCCAGCAGCTTTTACACAGGATCCACTAATGAAAAACTGTTTTTT. It is translated as CASSFYTGSTNEKLFF. The chain carries TRBV7-8 and TRBJ1-4, with TRBD1 as a possible D gene (5 bases). The CDR3 covers 16 residues. From germline, CDR1 is SGHVS and CDR2 FQNEAQ. V was pared by 3 bases and J by 2 bases, with 13 bases between.

This clonotype has at least ten counts. The rearrangement joins TRBV5-1 to TRBJ2-3; perhaps TRBD2 as D (6 bases). Between the trimmed V and J ends, which lost 4 bases and 4 bases, there was a span of 16 bases. The CDR3 runs to 15 residues. CDR1 is SGHRS and CDR2 is YFSETQ in the germline V gene. The CDR3 DNA is TGCGCCAGCAGCCCCCTGGGGGGTGACGCAGATACGCAGTATTTT. This encodes CASSPLGGDADTQYF.

This clonotype was found many times. V and J are TRBV5-1 and TRBJ2-3; 11 nucleotides line up with TRBD2. Germline V lookup: CDR1 SGHRS, CDR2 YFSETQ. The CDR3 has 16 amino acids. V dropped 4 bases and J dropped 0; count of bases not matched to a gene: 4. CDR3 in DNA: TGCGCCAGCAGCCCCTGGACTAGCGGGAGCACAGATACGCAGTATTTT. It is translated as CASSPWTSGSTDTQYF.

This clonotype occurred many times. The gene calls are TRBV10-3 and TRBJ2-7, with D uncertain. CDR1 and CDR2 (germline): ENHRY, SYGVKD. V lost 2 bases and J lost 0, with 8 bases in between. The CDR3 extends over 14 amino acids. The CDR3 spells CAISEDPSSYEQYV. In DNA, the CDR3 is TGTGCCATCAGTGAGGACCCTAGCTCCTACGAGCAGTACGTC.

This clonotype was counted at least ten times. This chain links TRBV7-9 with TRBJ2-1; possible D gene TRBD1, 7 bases. The germline CDR1 and CDR2 sequences are SEHNR and FQNEAQ (reference sequence). The CDR3 totals 14 residues. With 1 base removed from V and 8 bases from J, the gap between germline ends came to 12 bases. CDR3 nucleotide sequence: TGTGCCAGCAGCTTAGGCCAGGGGGAGGATGAGCAGTTCTTC. Its translation is CASSLGQGEDEQFF.

The table lists this clonotype with many counts. V gene TRBV28 combines with J gene TRBJ2-5, with 8 bases identical to TRBD1. The V and J ends lost 5 bases and 5 bases, in that order; junction bases with no gene match: 16. The CDR3 totals 17 residues. The germline V gene encodes CDR1 MDHEN and CDR2 SYDVKM. The CDR3 nucleotides read TGTGCCAGCAGTCTGTTAGACAGGGGAACCGTGGGGGAGACCCAGTACTTC. This sequence encodes CASSLLDRGTVGETQYF.

This clonotype has a count of ten or more. The V call is TRBV25-1, the J call TRBJ1-1; D may be TRBD1 (5 bases). The V end lost 5 bases, the J end lost 6 bases, and 7 bases lay between the germline ends. Germline V gene sequence: CDR1 MGHDK, CDR2 SYGVNS. This CDR3 contains 11 residues. CDR3 sequence reads: CASSQGSEAFF. For the CDR3, the DNA is TGTGCCAGCAGTCAGGGATCTGAAGCTTTCTTT.

V is TRBV6-1 and J is TRBJ2-1, with 15 nucleotides matching TRBD2. CDR1 and CDR2 (germline): MNHNS, SASEGT. The ends lost 7 bases at V and 6 bases at J; junction bases unmatched: 7. The CDR3 covers 16 residues. The CDR3 sequence: CASTGVGLAGGNEQFF. The CDR3 DNA sequence: TGTGCCAGCACCGGGGTGGGACTAGCGGGAGGCAATGAGCAGTTCTTC.

The sample holds many counts of this clonotype. This chain links TRBV7-9 with TRBJ2-6; D perhaps matches TRBD1 (6 bases). The CDR3 covers 16 residues. V was clipped by 5 bases and J by 1 base, with 12 bases between them. Germline CDR1 and CDR2: SEHNR and FQNEAQ (reference sequence). CDR3 amino acids: CASSVTGLSGANVLTF. The CDR3 nucleotides read TGTGCCAGCAGCGTTACAGGGTTGTCTGGGGCCAACGTCCTGACTTTC.

This clonotype was recorded at least ten times. The chain employs TRBV7-2 and TRBJ2-5, with TRBD2 matching over 12 bases. Germline V CDR1 and CDR2: SGHTA, FQGNSA. The CDR3 is made up of 16 amino acids. V trimming: 5 bases; J trimming: 5 bases; junction bases outside the gene matches: 9. The CDR3 region is CASSLRTSGAGETQYF. The CDR3, as DNA: TGTGCCAGCAGCCTAAGGACTAGCGGGGCTGGGGAGACCCAGTACTTC.

This clonotype has at least ten counts. The CDR3 DNA follows: TGTGCCAGCAGTCCCGCCGGCGGGGGATTTAGAGATACGCAGTATTTT. It is translated as CASSPAGGGFRDTQYF. The chain joins TRBV27 to TRBJ2-3, with 7 bases fitting TRBD2. After removal of 5 bases from V and 5 bases from J, the junction contained 13 bases not matched to a gene. The CDR3 runs to 16 residues. CDR1 MNHEY and CDR2 SMNVEV come from the germline V gene (reference sequence).

This clonotype has at least ten counts. The gene calls are TRBV18 and TRBJ2-6; D remains unclear. The CDR3 spans 15 residues. With 4 bases removed from V and 4 bases from J, the gap between germline ends came to 11 bases. Germline assignment: CDR1 KGHSH and CDR2 LQKENI. The CDR3 is CASSRTIDGANVLTF. CDR3 bases: TGTGCCAGCTCACGGACGATCGACGGGGCCAACGTCCTGACTTTC. The full variable domain, with the rest looked up from reference TRBV18 and TRBJ2-6, is NAGVMQNPRHLVRRRGQEARLRCSPMKGHSHVYWYRQLPEEGLKFMVYLQKENIIDESGMPKERFSAEFPKEGPSILRIQQVVRGDSAAYFCASSRTIDGANVLTFGAGSRLTVL.

The sample holds many counts of this clonotype. The V and J genes are TRBV7-9 and TRBJ2-3, with D possibly being TRBD2 (6 bases). The V gene's germline CDR1 is SEHNR and CDR2 FQNEAQ (reference sequence). The CDR3 is 16 residues long. With 2 bases removed from V and 0 bases from J, the gap between germline ends came to 12 bases. In DNA form, the CDR3 reads TGTGCCAGCAGCTTAATCTCTGGGACTAGCACAGATACGCAGTATTTT. As protein: CASSLISGTSTDTQYF.

This clonotype was detected ten times or more. The chain recombines TRBV7-9 with TRBJ2-1; no reliable D call. CDR3 size: 12 residues. Germline-derived CDR1 and CDR2 are SEHNR and FQNEAQ (reference sequence). Trimming removed 1 base from V and 10 bases from J, with 8 bases in between. The CDR3 sequence is CASSLGAYEQFF. The CDR3 region has the DNA TGTGCCAGCAGCTTAGGTGCCTACGAGCAGTTCTTC.